Included here is one TCR beta chain sequence, with context. Its antigen remains unidentified. One base away there is no much larger clone; base qualities are not given. Measured from the cysteine to the phenylalanine, the CDR3 is 13 residues long. Of the read, only the CDR3 DNA is kept; its 39 bases are in frame from base 1. CDR1 and CDR2 are read off the germline V gene as SQVTM and ANQGSEA. Trimming at the junction amounts to 7 bases on V and 7 bases on J, and the germline ends lie 19 bases apart. The immunoSEQ Assay was used to immunosequence TCRbeta CDR3 regions from genomic DNA. Prior to high-throughput sequencing, genomic DNA was amplified by bias-controlled multiplex PCR. Concerning the study's data processing: To quantify the absolute abundance of each unique TCRbeta CDR3 region, the sequences were collapsed and filtered. Clonality, defined as 1 minus Pielou's evenness, was calculated using only productive rearrangements. Clones with significantly greater frequencies in on-treatment versus baseline samples were identified using a previously published method. TCRdb re-hosts the immuneACCESS table, in-frame sequences only. Its copies lack some clones; in the studies checked, an unresolved V gene accounts for under half of them, and the cause for the rest is not known. V and J calls and clone size are those listed in that table; D and trimming were worked out from the DNA. The table for this sample lists about 16,000 clones; roughly 93% of them were counted only once. The ten largest clones take up roughly 24% of the sample.

The sample is drawn from a study of sequential checkpoint blockade in melanoma (dated by TCRdb to between 2017 and 2020). Regarding the complete study: In a 1:1 randomization, patients received either first-line nivolumab then ipilimumab (arm A) or ipilimumab then nivolumab (arm B). Maintenance nivolumab was given following each of the two trial sequences.

Study-wide conclusions, independent of this receptor: The model for predicting response that combines TCR metrics with mutation burden needs to be validated in larger, independent patient cohorts.

The treatment or condition label, as the study defines it: randomized to nivolumab then ipilimumab (arm A) or the reverse (arm B). None of the trial patients had been given prior DNA-damaging chemotherapy. On a FACS Aria II flow cytometer, live CD3+CD8+ cells that were negative for CD19 and CD56 were sorted from thawed PBMCs. The samples were obtained from melanoma patients enrolled in CheckMate 064, an open-label, randomized phase II trial testing sequential checkpoint blockade. Peripheral blood mononuclear cells were obtained through leukapheresis, purified using Ficoll-Paque, and frozen in human serum containing around 9.6% DMSO. Immediately after sorting, the purity of sorted blood CD3+CD8+ cells was verified to be >95%, after which DNA was extracted.

This TCR came from a human donor with melanoma. The sequence is built from TRBV29-1 and TRBJ1-2; no confident D gene assignment can be made. Sequences were derived from CD8+ T cells sorted from blood (inferred from file names), sampled from a patient given nivolumab and ipilimumab in sequence. The DNA reads TGCAGCGCCGTTTGGAGGGTTCAGCTTGGCTACACCTTC. Its translation reads: CSAVWRVQLGYTF.